What follows describes a single TCR beta chain. Its antigen is not known. This sequence may be a read error, since a much larger clone differs from it by one base. This specimen comes from a study of breast tumors, draining lymph nodes, adjacent tissues. CDR1 and CDR2 (germline): SGHNT, YYREEE (reference sequence). The CDR3 is 15 residues long. Trimming took off 4 bases at V and 1 base at J, with 15 bases between the two ends. Via MiXCR, TCRdb re-called the multiplex PCR reads, giving one row per CDR3 protein. The top ten hold 1.1% of the sample, which has around 290,000 distinct CDR3 sequences, over 30% seen once. Axillary draining lymph nodes of breast cancer patients supplied the node samples. Study conclusions and caveats: Compared with lymph nodes, tumors were less diverse; compared with nontumor tissue, more. Tumor T cell lymph node origin was a supported hypothesis, not proven. Data fit most tumor T cells coming from lymph node, expanding in tumor.

Input material: axillary lymph node tissue. The V gene is TRBV5-4, the J gene TRBJ2-7; D uncertain. This sequence originates from a female donor with breast cancer. Some clones in this sample may be carry-over from other donors' samples. The chain's CDR3 is CASSNTAARSYEQYF. CDR3 bases: TGTGCCAGCAGCAACACGGCCGCGCGGTCCTACGAGCAGTACTTC.